This record concerns one T cell receptor beta chain sequence. Profiling relied on immunoSEQ multiplex PCR, and the TCRdb table lists in-frame clones only, not all of them. The repertoire consists of just under 35,000 clones, with approximately 91% occurring once and the leading ten covering less than 50%. The record originates from a study of blood T cell repertoires in COVID-19. CDR3 length: 16 amino acids. V lost 3 bases and J lost 5; bases outside the gene matches: 12. Germline-derived CDR1 and CDR2 are MGHRA and YSYEKL. The source of this sequence is a man in his 60s with active or convalescent COVID-19. The V call is TRBV4-1, the J call TRBJ1-2; TRBD1 matches at 7 bases. Source material: peripheral blood. For the CDR3, the DNA is TGCGCCAGCAGCCAGCCTCTCCTCAGGGGGGTGTATGGCTACACCTTC. This sequence encodes CASSQPLLRGVYGYTF.